The 26 T cell receptor beta chains below all came from one sample that was sequenced in a study of identical twins (dated by TCRdb to between 2015 and 2016). Preparation of the library involved 5' RACE. Sequencing used an Illumina HiSeq 2000. The public reads were reanalyzed by TCRdb: fastp trimming at Q25, MiXCR alignment, in-frame beta chains only. Merged by CDR3 protein, the rows form single entries marked with the most common genes and DNA. In all, the sample holds about 450,000 distinct CDR3 sequences, and approximately 18% of those were seen once. Of the sample, approximately 12% falls within the top ten clones. Source material: naive T cells sorted from blood. Reading the label with the study, this specimen's cell subset or site is: cells isolated with a human naive T-cell isolation kit. These receptor sequences come from a man aged 50 or older in good health.

The J gene is TRBJ2-5, the V gene TRBV7-2; 7 nucleotides line up with TRBD2. Germline V gene sequence: CDR1 SGHTA, CDR2 FQGNSA. This CDR3 is built from 12 residues. The trim removed 4 bases at V and 14 bases at J, leaving 10 bases unmatched. In DNA, the CDR3 is TGTGCCAGCAGCTCTAGGAGCGGGGCCCCATACTTC. It yields the protein CASSSRSGAPYF.

This rearrangement joins TRBV18 to TRBJ2-7; D may match TRBD1 or TRBD2 (6 bases each). CDR3 size: 14 residues. Germline V gives CDR1 KGHSH, CDR2 LQKENI. V was shortened by 2 bases and J by 3 bases, with 11 bases between the two germline ends. CDR3 in amino acids: CASSPEGGNYEQYF. As DNA, the CDR3 is TGTGCCAGCTCACCAGAGGGGGGCAACTACGAGCAGTACTTC.

This clonotype was recorded a few times. This sequence joins TRBV27 and TRBJ2-5, with D possibly TRBD2 on 6 matching bases. Germline loops: CDR1 MNHEY, CDR2 SMNVEV (reference sequence). V was cut by 1 base and J by 4 bases, with 10 bases left in between. The CDR3 has 14 amino acids. The DNA for the CDR3 is TGTGCCAGCAGTTTATTCGCGGGATCAGAGACCCAGTACTTC. This translates into CASSLFAGSETQYF.

This clonotype occurred a few times. The chain carries TRBV7-9 and TRBJ2-7, with 7 positions matching TRBD1. Germline assignment: CDR1 SEHNR and CDR2 FQNEAQ (reference sequence). There are 13 residues in the CDR3. With V trimmed by 6 bases and J by 5 bases, 7 bases remained unmatched. CDR3 sequence: CASRFTGDHEQYF. As DNA, the CDR3 is TGTGCCAGCAGATTTACAGGGGACCACGAGCAGTACTTC.

The rearrangement uses TRBV5-1 and TRBJ2-1; 8 bases are a match to TRBD1. The germline CDR1 and CDR2 sequences are SGHRS and YFSETQ. After removal of 6 bases from V and 0 bases from J, the junction contained 14 bases not matched to a gene. The CDR3 contains 18 residues. The CDR3 DNA follows: TGCGCCAGCAAACAAGGACAGGGAAGATTAAGCTCCTACAATGAGCAGTTCTTC. Translated: CASKQGQGRLSSYNEQFF.

This clonotype has a count of ten or more. The chain recombines TRBV28 with TRBJ1-4, with 8 bases lining up with TRBD1. Germline assignment: CDR1 MDHEN and CDR2 SYDVKM. Trimming at V came to 2 bases and at J to 6 bases, leaving 5 bases not matched to a gene. The CDR3 has 15 residues. The chain's CDR3 is CASSLGRGLYEKLFF. DNA of the CDR3: TGTGCCAGCAGTTTAGGCAGGGGGCTTTATGAAAAACTGTTTTTT. The complete variable domain, with remaining parts taken from reference TRBV28 and TRBJ1-4, reads DVKVTQSSRYLVKRTGEKVFLECVQDMDHENMFWYRQDPGLGLRLIYFSYDVKMKEKGDIPEGYSVSREKKERFSLILESASTNQTSMYLCASSLGRGLYEKLFFGSGTQLSVL.

The table lists this clonotype with many counts. Here the CDR3 reads CASSPFIAGAGNEQFF. CDR3 DNA sequence: TGTGCCAGCAGTCCCTTTATAGCGGGAGCCGGCAATGAGCAGTTCTTC. The chain links TRBV6-2 or TRBV6-3 to TRBJ2-1, with 9 nucleotides matching TRBD2. CDR3 length equals 16 residues. The germline CDR1 and CDR2 sequences are MNHEY and SVGEGT. V lost 5 bases, J lost 6 bases, and 11 bases stayed unmatched.

This clonotype turned up a few times. This sequence joins TRBV6-4 and TRBJ2-3, with D perhaps matching TRBD1 or TRBD2 (5 bases each). The CDR3 sequence is 18 residues long. The ends were cut back, 6 bases at V and 2 bases at J, with 24 bases in the middle. Looked up from germline, CDR1 is MRHNA and CDR2 is SNTAGT. The CDR3: CASRDNPLPGRNTDTQYF. The CDR3 region has the DNA TGTGCCAGCAGGGACAATCCGCTACCGGGACGTAACACAGATACGCAGTATTTT.

The CDR3 DNA sequence: TGCAGCGGAACAATACAGGGGTCCTACGAGCAGTACTTC. It yields the protein CSGTIQGSYEQYF. The rearrangement joins TRBV29-1 to TRBJ2-7, with 7 nucleotides matching TRBD1. The germline gives CDR1 SQVTM, CDR2 ANQGSEA. CDR3 length equals 13 residues. The ends lost 7 bases at V and 1 base at J; junction bases unmatched: 7.

In its sample, this clonotype was seen a few times. This chain uses TRBV5-1 with TRBJ2-7; 8 bases agree with TRBD1. Trimming at V came to 3 bases and at J to 4 bases, leaving 15 bases not matched to a gene. The length of the CDR3 is 17 residues. Germline V gene data show CDR1 as SGHRS and CDR2 as YFSETQ. This CDR3 reads CASSSSTDRAKGYEQYF. CDR3 DNA sequence: TGCGCCAGCAGCTCCTCGACGGACAGGGCAAAGGGGTACGAGCAGTACTTC.

The V gene is TRBV28, the J gene TRBJ1-5; D uncertain. Per the germline V gene, CDR1 is MDHEN and CDR2 is SYDVKM. Trimming removed 8 bases from V and 3 bases from J, with 17 bases in between. This CDR3 is 15 amino acids long. CDR3 DNA sequence: TGTGCCAGCGGGGTACAAGCGACGTACAATCAGCCCCAGCATTTT. Amino acids: CASGVQATYNQPQHF.

The V gene is TRBV7-2, the J gene TRBJ2-1, with TRBD1 identical over 10 bases. Germline loops: CDR1 SGHTA, CDR2 FQGNSA. The J segment lost 5 bases and the V segment lost 10 bases, leaving 11 bases of the junction unmatched. The CDR3 covers 15 residues. CDR3 protein: CATRPDRGGHNEQFF. The CDR3 DNA follows: TGTGCCACGCGCCCGGACAGGGGGGGGCACAATGAGCAGTTCTTC.

This clonotype appeared many times. The V gene is TRBV7-8, the J gene TRBJ2-3; 10 nucleotides agree with TRBD2. With V trimmed by 0 bases and J by 2 bases, 5 bases remained unmatched. Germline V gene data show CDR1 as SGHVS and CDR2 as FQNEAQ. CDR3 length equals 17 residues. This CDR3 is CASSLALAGGNTDTQYF. CDR3 sequence (DNA): TGTGCCAGCAGCTTAGCGTTAGCGGGGGGAAACACAGATACGCAGTATTTT.

The J gene is TRBJ2-1, the V gene TRBV19; TRBD1 or TRBD2 may be the D gene (5 bases each). The ends were cut back, 3 bases at V and 4 bases at J, with 13 bases in the middle. The germline CDR1 and CDR2 sequences are LNHDA and SQIVND (reference sequence). The CDR3 has 15 residues. Written as DNA, the CDR3 is TGTGCCAGTAGTATTAGCTGGGGGAAATACAATGAGCAGTTCTTC. This sequence encodes CASSISWGKYNEQFF.

The chain has TRBV10-2 and TRBJ2-1, with TRBD2 matching 10 bases. The ends lost 5 bases at V and 7 bases at J; junction bases unmatched: 5. CDR1 is WSHSY, CDR2 SAAADI, per germline. The CDR3 loop spans 14 amino acids. CDR3 DNA: TGCGCCAGCAGTCGACTAGCGGGTTTGAATGAGCAGTTCTTC. This encodes CASSRLAGLNEQFF.

This clonotype was picked up many times. The rearrangement links TRBV29-1 to TRBJ2-2; the match to TRBD1 covers 9 bases. From germline, CDR1 is SQVTM and CDR2 ANQGSEA. The CDR3 totals 15 residues. V lost 2 bases to trimming and J lost 0 bases; unmatched junction nucleotides: 1. The DNA of the CDR3 is TGCAGCGTTGAAACAGGGGGCGCGAACACCGGGGAGCTGTTTTTT. Its translation: CSVETGGANTGELFF.

This chain uses TRBV20-1 with TRBJ1-6; a weak D match, TRBD1 (5 bases). Between the trimmed V and J ends, which lost 1 base and 9 bases, there was a span of 19 bases. The CDR3 runs 16 residues. In germline, CDR1 is DFQATT, CDR2 SNEGSKA (reference sequence). CDR3 region: CSARAWSEGAGSPLHF. Written as DNA, the CDR3 is TGCAGTGCTAGAGCCTGGTCCGAAGGGGCGGGTTCACCCCTCCACTTT.

This clonotype appeared a few times. J is TRBJ1-2 and V is TRBV11-2; D unresolved. This CDR3 region has 13 residues. V was clipped by 8 bases and J by 6 bases, with 16 bases between them. Germline lookup yields CDR1 SGHAT and CDR2 FQNNGV. In nucleotides, the CDR3 is TGTGCCAGCCGTCCCCCCGGGTTGGATGGCTACACCTTC. It encodes CASRPPGLDGYTF.

V gene TRBV27 combines with J gene TRBJ2-1; D possibly corresponds to TRBD1 (5 bases). The CDR3 spans 16 residues. Germline values: CDR1 MNHEY, CDR2 SMNVEV (reference sequence). The germline V and J ends were trimmed by 4 bases and 0 bases, with 13 bases remaining between them. The CDR3 loop reads CASSSDTLSSYNEQFF. DNA of the CDR3: TGTGCCAGCAGTTCGGACACTTTAAGCTCCTACAATGAGCAGTTCTTC.

The sample holds a few counts of this clonotype. The V call is TRBV12-3 or TRBV12-4, the J call TRBJ2-3, with D possibly called TRBD1 or TRBD2 (5 bases each). The CDR3 is 15 amino acids. The V end lost 6 bases, the J end lost 2 bases, and 15 bases lay between the germline ends. The DNA for the CDR3 is TGTGCCAGCAGCCCGTCGGGACCCTACACAGATACGCAGTATTTT. Amino acids: CASSPSGPYTDTQYF.

This clonotype occurred many times. V usage is TRBV11-1 and J usage is TRBJ1-4; D is possibly TRBD1 (5 bases). Deletions cut 2 bases from V and 6 bases from J, with 22 bases between. This CDR3 contains 18 residues. Germline lookup yields CDR1 SGHAT and CDR2 FQDESV (reference sequence). The CDR3 here is CASSLKGAGRPRYEKLFF. The CDR3 nucleotides are TGTGCCAGCAGCTTAAAAGGGGCAGGGCGCCCGCGGTATGAAAAACTGTTTTTT.

This chain connects TRBV6-2 or TRBV6-3 to TRBJ2-1, with D possibly TRBD2 on 6 matching bases. The CDR3 spans 13 residues. With 7 bases removed from V and 6 bases from J, the gap between germline ends came to 13 bases. Germline values: CDR1 MNHEY, CDR2 SVGEGT. CDR3: CASTYPGVNEQFF. The CDR3 coding sequence is TGTGCCAGCACCTATCCGGGGGTCAATGAGCAGTTCTTC.

At least ten counts were recorded for this clonotype. J is TRBJ2-3 and V is TRBV15; weak D call: TRBD2 (6 bases). Trimming left V 9 bases short and J 2 bases short, with 15 bases between. Germline V gene data show CDR1 as LNHNV and CDR2 as YYDKDF (reference sequence). The CDR3 length is 14 residues. CDR3 loop: CATSRDSITDTQYF. In DNA form, the CDR3 reads TGTGCCACTAGCCGGGACTCAATCACAGATACGCAGTATTTT.

This clonotype was detected only a few times. The chain joins TRBV15 to TRBJ2-1, with 7 bases lining up with TRBD1. In germline, CDR1 is LNHNV, CDR2 YYDKDF (reference sequence). The CDR3 sequence is 12 residues long. V lost 1 base to trimming and J lost 10 bases; unmatched junction nucleotides: 1. DNA for the CDR3: TGTGCCACCAGCAGAGCCAGGGGGGAGCAGTTCTTC. Translated, it gives CATSRARGEQFF.

This clonotype was counted many times. This sequence joins TRBV3-1 and TRBJ2-2; D may be TRBD1 or TRBD2 (5 bases each). Germline values: CDR1 LGHDT, CDR2 YNNKEL (reference sequence). V was pared by 3 bases and J by 1 base, with 18 bases between. The CDR3 runs to 18 residues. The CDR3 is CASSQILSGTGNTGELFF. CDR3 sequence (DNA): TGTGCCAGCAGCCAGATACTCTCCGGGACGGGGAACACCGGGGAGCTGTTTTTT. The full variable domain, rest sourced from reference TRBV3-1 and TRBJ2-2, is DTAVSQTPKYLVTQMGNDKSIKCEQNLGHDTMYWYKQDSKKFLKIMFSYNNKELIINETVPNRFSPKSPDKAHLNLHINSLELGDSAVYFCASSQILSGTGNTGELFFGEGSRLTVL.

Ten or more counts support this clonotype. This sequence joins TRBV10-3 and TRBJ2-1; no firm D call. V was shortened by 0 bases and J by 7 bases, with 13 bases between the two germline ends. Germline V gives CDR1 ENHRY, CDR2 SYGVKD. This CDR3 has 15 amino acids. This CDR3 is CAISESAGIANEQFF. CDR3 nucleotides: TGTGCCATCAGTGAGTCCGCTGGGATTGCGAATGAGCAGTTCTTC.